These 5 T cell receptor beta chains came from one sample sequenced in a study of blood T cells in healthy people across ages. Primed by a sample-barcoded 5' primer and a J-beta primer mix, a second PCR proceeded for about 6 to 11 cycles. TCRdb re-called the 5' RACE reads through MiXCR, storing one row per CDR3 protein. The sample records 1 million to 1.2 million distinct CDR3 sequences, about two fifths being singletons. Sequences were obtained from blood. These receptors came from a man younger than 35 in good health.

This clonotype was counted at least ten times. This rearrangement joins TRBV5-1 to TRBJ2-7; 9 bases map to TRBD1. The CDR3 loop spans 19 amino acids. Per germline, CDR1 SGHRS and CDR2 YFSETQ. The V and J ends lost 4 bases and 0 bases, in that order; junction bases with no gene match: 17. For the CDR3, the DNA is TGCGCCAGCAGCCTACCCCGAAAACCGGGACAGGGATTCTCCTACGAGCAGTACTTC. This gives the protein CASSLPRKPGQGFSYEQYF.

Regarding this clonotype: An end of the junction does not agree with germline; a read error may underlie this. This rearrangement joins TRBV14 to TRBJ1-6; D unresolved. This CDR3 is 16 amino acids long. The V gene's germline CDR1 is SGHDN and CDR2 FVKESK. CDR3 protein: CASSQRRSSYNSPPHF. In DNA, the CDR3 is TGTGCCAGCAGCCAAAGGAGAAGCTCCTATAATTCACCCCCCCACTTT.

This chain uses TRBV6-5 with TRBJ2-1; D not certain. Trimming shortened V by 8 bases and J by 9 bases, and 23 bases separated the two germline ends. Germline loops: CDR1 MNHEY, CDR2 SVGAGI. The CDR3 contains 15 residues. The CDR3 DNA reads as TGTGCCAGCTCACGGCTGGACGGCTGGGTCGGTGAGCAGTTCTTC. Amino acid sequence: CASSRLDGWVGEQFF.

The chain has TRBV3-1 and TRBJ1-2; no clear D. This CDR3 contains 13 residues. Germline loops: CDR1 LGHDT, CDR2 YNNKEL (reference sequence). The germline V and J ends were trimmed by 1 base and 8 bases, with 11 bases remaining between them. CDR3 DNA: TGTGCCAGCAGCCAAGTAAGGGTGTCCGGCTACACCTTC. It is translated as CASSQVRVSGYTF. Full variable domain (outside the CDR3, taken from reference TRBV3-1 and TRBJ1-2): DTAVSQTPKYLVTQMGNDKSIKCEQNLGHDTMYWYKQDSKKFLKIMFSYNNKELIINETVPNRFSPKSPDKAHLNLHINSLELGDSAVYFCASSQVRVSGYTFGSGTRLTVV.

This clonotype was detected only once. Germline and junction disagree at one end, which may indicate a read error. This chain joins TRBV7-9 and TRBJ1-1; weak D call: TRBD1 (6 bases). Germline loops: CDR1 SEHNR, CDR2 FQNEAQ (reference sequence). This CDR3 has 14 amino acids. The CDR3 nucleotides read TGTTCCAGCAGCCCCGGACAGCGGAACACTGTAGCTTTCTTT. Encoded protein: CSSSPGQRNTVAFF.